The clone carrying this TCR beta chain was recorded at least ten times. Its antigen is currently unknown. V shed 5 bases, J shed 1 base, and the junction held 6 bases outside the gene matches. This CDR3 is built from 16 residues. With 10-nucleotide random UMIs, 5'RACE was used to make the cDNA. TCRdb passed the 5' RACE reads through MiXCR, listing each CDR3 protein once. The profile shows about 22,000 distinct CDR3 sequences, around 6.2% of them singletons. These data originate in a study of neurological immune-mediated disorders. Study-wide results and caveats: None of the CDR3 amino acid sequences of expanded clones were shared across subjects, and this suggested private repertoires in all groups.

Sample: CD8+ T cells from blood. J is TRBJ2-1 and V is TRBV12-3 or TRBV12-4, with TRBD1 matching over 9 bases. The TCR originated in a man aged 18 to 30 in good health. The CDR3 protein is CASSPTTGGSYNEQFF. CDR3 nucleotides: TGTGCCAGCAGTCCCACGACAGGGGGGTCCTACAATGAGCAGTTCTTC.